The present T cell receptor beta chain was sequenced within a study of a mutant IDH1 vaccine in newly diagnosed glioma. Overall study context: Sex distribution of treated patients was roughly 62% male and around 40% female; mean age was around 42 years. Patients got radiotherapy, temozolomide, or both beforehand, and most got both.

On this clone: As yet, its antigen is unknown.

Assay used: immunoSEQ multiplex PCR; TCRdb lists only in-frame clones, some missing. The table records approximately 100,000 clones, around nine tenths of them present only once. Indicated time point: baseline, week 1 (first vaccination visit). Treatment denoted: pre-vaccination baseline after standard-of-care therapy. Newly diagnosed WHO grade 3 or 4 IDH1-mutant, ATRX-lost astrocytomas were identified in the donors. The CDR3 has 13 amino acids. The V gene end was trimmed by 7 bases and the J gene end by 5 bases; junction bases not matched to a gene: 7. Per the germline V gene, CDR1 is MGHDK and CDR2 is SYGVNS. Study findings and constraints: Variations in leading peripheral T cell clonotypes appeared to have no connection with pseudoprogression.

Material: PBMCs, obtained from a glioma patient treated with radiotherapy, temozolomide or both. The clonotype was recovered from a woman aged 45 to 65 with glioma. The J gene is TRBJ1-1, the V gene TRBV25-1; TRBD1 agrees at 7 bases. CDR3 sequence reads: CASTRGVGTEAFF. Written as DNA, the CDR3 is TGTGCCAGCACCAGGGGGGTAGGAACTGAAGCTTTCTTT. Complete variable domain (other parts from reference TRBV25-1 and TRBJ1-1): EADIYQTPRYLVIGTGKKITLECSQTMGHDKMYWYQQDPGMELHLIHYSYGVNSTEKGDLSSESTVSRIRTEHFPLTLESARPSHTSQYLCASTRGVGTEAFFGQGTRLTVV.